Here is one T cell receptor (beta chain) with its context. The source of the sample is a study of cytomegalovirus exposure and HLA in healthy donors. This CDR3 has 13 amino acids. V was trimmed by 2 bases and J by 5 bases, leaving 6 bases between them. The V gene's germline CDR1 is MGHRA and CDR2 YSYEKL. PCR primers comprised 60 Vbeta and 13 Jbeta primers. Produced via immunoSEQ multiplex PCR; TCRdb's table is partial and in-frame only. The sample has about 170,000 clones; approximately 84% are singletons. The receptor was isolated from a boy aged 2 to 9 in good health and CMV-seronegative. Sequencing was performed on PBMCs. This chain uses TRBV4-1 with TRBJ1-4, with D uncertain. Here the CDR3 reads CASSQFLNEKLFF. As DNA, the CDR3 is TGCGCCAGCAGCCAATTTCTAAATGAAAAACTGTTTTTT.